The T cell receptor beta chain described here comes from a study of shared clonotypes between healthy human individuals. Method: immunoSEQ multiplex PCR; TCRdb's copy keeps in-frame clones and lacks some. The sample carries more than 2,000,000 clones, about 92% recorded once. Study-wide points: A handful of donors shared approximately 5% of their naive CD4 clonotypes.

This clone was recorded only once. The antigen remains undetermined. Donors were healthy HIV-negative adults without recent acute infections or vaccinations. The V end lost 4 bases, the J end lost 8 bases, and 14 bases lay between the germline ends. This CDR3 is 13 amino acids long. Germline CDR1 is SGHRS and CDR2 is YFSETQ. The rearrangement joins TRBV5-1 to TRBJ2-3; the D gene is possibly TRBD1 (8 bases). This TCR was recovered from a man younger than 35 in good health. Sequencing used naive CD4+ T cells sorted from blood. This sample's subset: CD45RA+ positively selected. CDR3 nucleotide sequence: TGCGCCAGCAGCGAGGACAGGGAGGGTACGCAGTATTTT. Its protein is CASSEDREGTQYF.